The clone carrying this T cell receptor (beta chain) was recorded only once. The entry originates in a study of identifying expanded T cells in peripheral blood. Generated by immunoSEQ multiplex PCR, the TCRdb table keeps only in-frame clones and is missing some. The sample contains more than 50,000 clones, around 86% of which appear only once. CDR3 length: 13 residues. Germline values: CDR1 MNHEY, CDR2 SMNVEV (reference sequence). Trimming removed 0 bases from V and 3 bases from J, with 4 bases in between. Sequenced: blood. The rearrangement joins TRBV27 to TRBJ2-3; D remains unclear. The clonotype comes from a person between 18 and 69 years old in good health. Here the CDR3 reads CASSLSRTDTQYF. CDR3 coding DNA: TGTGCCAGCAGTTTATCGAGGACAGATACGCAGTATTTT.